The entry that follows covers one T cell receptor beta chain sequence. The antigen it recognizes is unknown. No much larger clonotype is one base removed from it; base qualities were not supplied. Germline trimming: 3 bases from V, 1 base from J; junction bases outside gene matches: 13. The germline V gene yields SGDLS for CDR1 and YYNGEE for CDR2. Including cysteine and phenylalanine, the CDR3 has 17 amino acids. Left in the record is the CDR3 DNA by itself, 51 bases read in frame from the first base. These data originate in a study of technical replicates of blood from a handful of donors (dated by TCRdb to about 2017). Libraries were built with the immunoSEQ multiplex PCR assay. Here the immuneACCESS table is served through TCRdb, limited to in-frame sequences with V and J called. Missing clones are a known gap in these copies; in checked studies unresolved V genes cover under half, and the rest lacks a known reason. The sample table holds 55,000 to 75,000 clones, of which approximately 94% were seen once. In total, the top ten clones hold 2.5% to 3.5% of the sample.

Material: PBMCs. The receptor's source is a human donor in good health. Some clones in this sample may be carry-over from other donors' samples. The chain couples TRBV9 to TRBJ2-7; 7 central nucleotides agree with TRBD1. The sequenced DNA is TGTGCCAGCAGCGCCGGGAAGGGGGCCCGGTATTCCTACGAGCAGTACTTC. This encodes CASSAGKGARYSYEQYF.